A selection of T cell receptor beta chains follows, all from one sample in a study of beta chain features in type 1 diabetes. TCRdb's copy holds only in-frame clones and misses some; the assay was immunoSEQ multiplex PCR. Among hundreds of thousands of clones listed, around 16% were seen once. Material: naive CD4+ T cells from blood. These receptors were obtained from a man between 18 and 35 years old in good health. Each CDR3 is given with its conserved first and last residue. A D gene is named only where the DNA matches it firmly. A row's size may be missing; if present it is once, few, many or a size class.

j_call clone_size d_call v_call cdr3_aa cdr3_nt
TRBJ2-6 . TRBD2 TRBV5-1 CASSSQGLAISGANVLTF TGCGCCAGCAGCTCACAGGGACTAGCAATCTCTGGGGCCAACGTCCTGACTTTC
TRBJ2-7 few . TRBV10-3 CAIRDGSYEQYF TGTGCCATCAGGGACGGTTCCTACGAGCAGTACTTC
TRBJ1-1 few . TRBV5-1 CASSSIDRNTEAFF TGCGCCAGCAGCAGTATCGACAGGAACACTGAAGCTTTCTTT
TRBJ2-5 few . TRBV6-5 CAAVAWGGGETQYF TGTGCCGCAGTGGCTTGGGGAGGAGGGGAGACCCAGTACTTC
TRBJ1-1 . . TRBV19 CASSISGVGTEAFF TGTGCCAGTAGTATCTCAGGGGTTGGTACTGAAGCTTTCTTT
TRBJ2-2 . . TRBV29-1 CSVAGVGDTGELFF TGCAGCGTGGCGGGTGTGGGGGACACCGGGGAGCTGTTTTTT
TRBJ1-2 . TRBD1 TRBV27 CASSPDRGGHYGYTF TGTGCCAGCAGTCCGGACAGGGGAGGGCACTATGGCTACACCTTC
TRBJ2-7 . . TRBV5-1 CASSSTIHYEQYF TGCGCCAGCAGCTCTACCATTCACTACGAGCAGTACTTC
TRBJ1-1 few . TRBV6-4 CASSETLGNAFF TGTGCCAGCAGTGAAACCCTTGGGAACGCTTTCTTT
TRBJ1-1 few . TRBV14 CASSRREGTEAFF TGTGCCAGCAGCCGAAGAGAGGGCACTGAAGCTTTCTTT
TRBJ1-4 . TRBD1 TRBV27 CASRQGASEKLFF TGTGCCAGCCGACAGGGGGCCAGTGAAAAACTGTTTTTT
TRBJ2-3 few . TRBV9 CASSVGRPYTDTQYF TGTGCCAGCAGCGTAGGACGGCCGTACACAGATACGCAGTATTTT
TRBJ1-4 . TRBD1 TRBV4-3 CASSPGQRDEKLFF TGCGCCAGCAGCCCGGGACAGAGAGATGAAAAACTGTTTTTT
TRBJ2-4 few . TRBV11-2 CASSLSVAKNIQYF TGTGCCAGCAGCTTAAGTGTAGCCAAAAACATTCAGTACTTC
TRBJ1-4 few . TRBV14 CASSLRTMNNEKLFF TGTGCCAGCAGCCTTAGGACAATGAATAATGAAAAACTGTTTTTT
TRBJ2-7 . TRBD1 TRBV6-5 CASKGTGSYEQYF TGTGCCAGCAAGGGGACAGGGAGCTACGAGCAGTACTTC
TRBJ2-7 . . TRBV11-2 CASSSQGGRYEQYF TGTGCCAGCAGCTCCCAGGGTGGGAGGTACGAGCAGTACTTC
TRBJ1-1 . . TRBV7-2 CASSLDPGYTEAFF TGTGCCAGCAGCTTAGACCCCGGATACACTGAAGCTTTCTTT
TRBJ1-5 . . TRBV4-2 CASSQAGWGQPQHF TGTGCCAGCAGCCAAGCAGGGTGGGGGCAGCCCCAGCATTTT